The present entry profiles one T cell receptor (beta chain) with its context. Germline CDR1 is SGDLS and CDR2 is YYNGEE. The CDR3 runs 15 residues. V shed 6 bases and J 2 bases; nucleotides not matched to a gene: 6. TCRdb used MiXCR to reprocess the 5' RACE reads, holding one entry per CDR3 protein. In the table there are tens of thousands of distinct CDR3 sequences, less than 20% of which are singletons. This entry is derived from a study of HIV-infected patients and healthy controls. This receptor was taken from a human donor in good health. The V call is TRBV9, the J call TRBJ2-3, with 10 bases that match TRBD2. Input material: CD4+ T cells from blood. CDR3 amino acids: CASILAGEDTDTQYF. The CDR3 nucleotides read TGTGCCAGCATTCTAGCGGGAGAGGACACAGATACGCAGTATTTT.